This section outlines one T cell receptor beta chain sequence together with its context. Libraries were prepared by immunoSEQ multiplex PCR; TCRdb keeps only in-frame clonotypes and omits some of them. The sample has about 170,000 clones, less than 90% seen once. Germline CDR1 reads MGHRA; CDR2 reads YSYEKL. J lost 4 bases, V lost 3 bases, and 13 bases had no gene match. The CDR3 extends over 18 amino acids. The data stem from a study of blood T cell repertoires in COVID-19. The chain uses TRBV4-1 and TRBJ2-3; 10 bases align to TRBD1. The sequence derives from a man aged 55 to 69 with acute or convalescent COVID-19. The sequenced sample consisted of peripheral blood. This CDR3 is CASSQYPPLDRGPDTQYF. In DNA, the CDR3 is TGCGCCAGCAGCCAGTACCCTCCCTTAGACAGGGGGCCAGATACGCAGTATTTT.